The clone carrying this T cell receptor beta chain was observed many times. This specimen belongs to a study of CDR3 diversity in severe acne. The CDR3 loop spans 13 amino acids. The V and J ends lost 3 bases and 2 bases respectively, with 5 bases between them. Looked up from germline, CDR1 is LNHDA and CDR2 is SQIVND (reference sequence). TCRdb independently ran MiXCR on the PCR reads; one entry per CDR3 protein. The table lists over 90,000 distinct CDR3 sequences, roughly half of them singletons. The genes are TRBV19 and TRBJ1-5; D unresolved. The sample comprised blood. This TCR derives from a male donor with acne. CDR3 nucleotide sequence: TGTGCCAGTAGTATGAGTGGCAATCAGCCCCAGCATTTT. This sequence encodes CASSMSGNQPQHF. Full variable domain (rest looked up from reference TRBV19 and TRBJ1-5): DGGITQSPKYLFRKEGQNVTLSCEQNLNHDAMYWYRQDPGQGLRLIYYSQIVNDFQKGDIAEGYSVSREKKESFPLTVTSAQKNPTAFYLCASSMSGNQPQHFGDGTRLSIL.